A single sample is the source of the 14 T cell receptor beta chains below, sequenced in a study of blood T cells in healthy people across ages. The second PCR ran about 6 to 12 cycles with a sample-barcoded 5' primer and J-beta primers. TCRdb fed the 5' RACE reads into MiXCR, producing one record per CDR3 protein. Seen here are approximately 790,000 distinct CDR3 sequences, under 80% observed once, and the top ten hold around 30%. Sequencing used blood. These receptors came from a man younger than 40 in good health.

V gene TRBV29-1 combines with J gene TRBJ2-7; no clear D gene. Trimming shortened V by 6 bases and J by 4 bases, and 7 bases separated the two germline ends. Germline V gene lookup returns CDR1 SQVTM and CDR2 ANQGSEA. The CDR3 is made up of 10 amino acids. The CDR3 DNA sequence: TGCAGCGTGGTTGAGTACGAGCAGTACTTC. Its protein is CSVVEYEQYF.

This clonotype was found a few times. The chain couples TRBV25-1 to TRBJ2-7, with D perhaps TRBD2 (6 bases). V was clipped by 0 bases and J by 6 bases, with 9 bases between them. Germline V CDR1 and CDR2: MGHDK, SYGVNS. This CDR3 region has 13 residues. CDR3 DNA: TGTGCCAGCAGTGAATATACTAGCTCCGAGCAGTACTTC. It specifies CASSEYTSSEQYF.

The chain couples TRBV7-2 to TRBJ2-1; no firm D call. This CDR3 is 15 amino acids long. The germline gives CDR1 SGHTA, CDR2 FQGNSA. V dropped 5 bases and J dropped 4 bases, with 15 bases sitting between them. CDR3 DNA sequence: TGTGCCAGCAGCGCACAGATCCACATTTACAATGAGCAGTTCTTC. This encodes CASSAQIHIYNEQFF. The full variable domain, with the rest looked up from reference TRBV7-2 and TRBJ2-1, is GAGVSQSPSNKVTEKGKDVELRCDPISGHTALYWYRQSLGQGLEFLIYFQGNSAPDKSGLPSDRFSAERTGGSVSTLTIQRTQQEDSAVYLCASSAQIHIYNEQFFGPGTRLTVL.

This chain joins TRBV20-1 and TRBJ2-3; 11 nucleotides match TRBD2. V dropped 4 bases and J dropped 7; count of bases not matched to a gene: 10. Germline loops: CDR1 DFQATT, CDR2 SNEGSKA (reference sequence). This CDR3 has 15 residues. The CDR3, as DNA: TGCAGTGCTAAAAATTTAGCGGGGGGGCAATATACGCAGTATTTT. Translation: CSAKNLAGGQYTQYF.

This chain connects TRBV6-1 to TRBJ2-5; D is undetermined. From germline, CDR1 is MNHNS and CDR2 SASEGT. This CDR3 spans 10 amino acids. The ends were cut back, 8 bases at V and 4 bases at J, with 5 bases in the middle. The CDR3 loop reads CASHPETQYF. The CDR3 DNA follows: TGTGCCAGCCATCCAGAGACCCAGTACTTC.

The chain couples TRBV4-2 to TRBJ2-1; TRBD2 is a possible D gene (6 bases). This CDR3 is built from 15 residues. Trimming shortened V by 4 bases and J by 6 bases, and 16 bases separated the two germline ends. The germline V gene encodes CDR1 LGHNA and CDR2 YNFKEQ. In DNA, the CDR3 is TGTGCCAGCAGCCCAGGACTACTATTGATCAATGAGCAGTTCTTC. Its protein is CASSPGLLLINEQFF.

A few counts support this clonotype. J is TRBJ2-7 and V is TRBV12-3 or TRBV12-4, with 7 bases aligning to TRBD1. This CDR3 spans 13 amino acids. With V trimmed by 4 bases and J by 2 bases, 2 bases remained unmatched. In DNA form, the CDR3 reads TGTGCCAGCAGTTGGGACAGCACCTACGAGCAGTACTTC. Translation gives CASSWDSTYEQYF.

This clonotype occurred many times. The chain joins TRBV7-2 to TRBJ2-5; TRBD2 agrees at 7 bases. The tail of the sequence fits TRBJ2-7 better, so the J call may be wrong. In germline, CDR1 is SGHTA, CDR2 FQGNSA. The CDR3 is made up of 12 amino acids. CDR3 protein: CASSLGGGEQYF. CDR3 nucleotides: TGTGCCAGCAGCTTAGGGGGGGGCGAGCAGTACTTC.

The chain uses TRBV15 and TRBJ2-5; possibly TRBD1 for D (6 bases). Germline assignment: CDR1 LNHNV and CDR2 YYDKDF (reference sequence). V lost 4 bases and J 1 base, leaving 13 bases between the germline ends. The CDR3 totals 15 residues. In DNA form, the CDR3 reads TGTGCCACCAGCATATACGACAGGCTCCAAGAGACCCAGTACTTC. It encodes CATSIYDRLQETQYF. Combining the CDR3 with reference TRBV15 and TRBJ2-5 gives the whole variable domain DAMVIQNPRYQVTQFGKPVTLSCSQTLNHNVMYWYQQKSSQAPKLLFHYYDKDFNNEADTPDNFQSRRPNTSFCFLDIRSPGLGDTAMYLCATSIYDRLQETQYFGPGTRLLVL.

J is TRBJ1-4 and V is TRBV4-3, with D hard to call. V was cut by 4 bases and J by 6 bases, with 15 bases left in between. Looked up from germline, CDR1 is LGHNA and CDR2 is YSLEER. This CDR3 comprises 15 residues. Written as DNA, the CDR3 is TGCGCCAGCAGCCCGATTCTAGGGTTCGATGAAAAACTGTTTTTT. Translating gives CASSPILGFDEKLFF.

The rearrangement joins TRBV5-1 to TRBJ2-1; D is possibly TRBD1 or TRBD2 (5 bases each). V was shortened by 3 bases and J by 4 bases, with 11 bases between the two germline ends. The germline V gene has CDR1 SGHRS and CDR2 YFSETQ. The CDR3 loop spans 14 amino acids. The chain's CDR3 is CASSSLEGYNEQFF. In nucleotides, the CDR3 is TGCGCCAGCAGCTCCCTCGAGGGGTACAATGAGCAGTTCTTC.

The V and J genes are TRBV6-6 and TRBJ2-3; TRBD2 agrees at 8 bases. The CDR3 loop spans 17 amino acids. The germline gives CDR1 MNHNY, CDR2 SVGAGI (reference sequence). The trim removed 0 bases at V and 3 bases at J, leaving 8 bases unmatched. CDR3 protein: CASSYSDRGGETDTQYF. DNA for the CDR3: TGTGCCAGCAGTTACTCGGACCGGGGGGGCGAGACAGATACGCAGTATTTT.

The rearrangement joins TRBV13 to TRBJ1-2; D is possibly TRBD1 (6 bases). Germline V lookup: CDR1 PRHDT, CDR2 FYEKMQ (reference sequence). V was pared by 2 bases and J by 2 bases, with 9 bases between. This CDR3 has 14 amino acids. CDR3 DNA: TGTGCCAGCAGCTTACAGGACAGCAACTATGGCTACACCTTC. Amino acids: CASSLQDSNYGYTF.

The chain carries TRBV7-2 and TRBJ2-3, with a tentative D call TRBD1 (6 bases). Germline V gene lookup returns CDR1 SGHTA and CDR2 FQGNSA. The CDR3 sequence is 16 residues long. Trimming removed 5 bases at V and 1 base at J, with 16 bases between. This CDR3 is CASSPGQTAGTDTQYF. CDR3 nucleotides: TGTGCCAGCAGCCCTGGACAGACCGCGGGCACAGATACGCAGTATTTT.